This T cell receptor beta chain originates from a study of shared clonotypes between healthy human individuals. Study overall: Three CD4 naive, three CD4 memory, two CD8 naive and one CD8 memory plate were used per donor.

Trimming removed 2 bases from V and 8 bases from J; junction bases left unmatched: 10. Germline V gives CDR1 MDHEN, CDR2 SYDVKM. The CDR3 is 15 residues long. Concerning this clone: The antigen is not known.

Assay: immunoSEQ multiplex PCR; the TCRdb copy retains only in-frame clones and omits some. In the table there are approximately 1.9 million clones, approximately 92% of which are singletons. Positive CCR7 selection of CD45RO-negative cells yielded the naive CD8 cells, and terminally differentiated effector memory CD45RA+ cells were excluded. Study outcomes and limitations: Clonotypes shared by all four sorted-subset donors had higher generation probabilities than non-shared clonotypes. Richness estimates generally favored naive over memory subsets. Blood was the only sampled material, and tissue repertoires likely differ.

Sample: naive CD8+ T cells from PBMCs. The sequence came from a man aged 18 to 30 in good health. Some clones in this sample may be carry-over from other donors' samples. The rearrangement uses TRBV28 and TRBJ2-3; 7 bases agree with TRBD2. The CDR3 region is CASSLQLADQGTQYF. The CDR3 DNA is TGTGCCAGCAGTTTACAGCTAGCGGACCAAGGTACGCAGTATTTT.